A single sample gave rise to the 31 T cell receptor beta chains below, sequenced in a study of TIL therapy for anti-PD-1-resistant metastatic lung cancer. This was the immunoSEQ v3 assay. Clones were sequenced by immunoSEQ multiplex PCR, and TCRdb holds only the in-frame ones, with some missing. In the table there are over 20,000 clones, under 80% of which are singletons. Time point indicated: pre-treatment sample, taken before nivolumab and TIL therapy. Sequenced material: blood, taken at baseline. The receptors were sampled from a person aged 25-79 years with non-small cell lung cancer.

The chain joins TRBV6-1 to TRBJ1-4; D not resolved. The CDR3 runs 14 residues. Deletions cut 7 bases from V and 5 bases from J, with 14 bases between. In germline, CDR1 is MNHNS, CDR2 SASEGT. CDR3: CASKVQRGNEKLFF. The CDR3 DNA is TGTGCCAGCAAGGTCCAGCGAGGGAATGAAAAACTGTTTTTT.

This chain uses TRBV11-2 with TRBJ2-7, with a possible D match to TRBD2 (6 bases). The V and J ends lost 7 bases and 6 bases respectively, with 13 bases between them. The CDR3 length is 12 residues. Per the germline V gene, CDR1 is SGHAT and CDR2 is FQNNGV. The CDR3 protein is CASTTRGGEQYF. The CDR3 DNA reads as TGTGCCAGCACCACGAGGGGAGGCGAGCAGTACTTC.

This clone turned up a few times. V gene TRBV5-6 combines with J gene TRBJ1-1; D remains unclear. V lost 4 bases and J 3 bases, leaving 13 bases between the germline ends. Germline V gene sequence: CDR1 SGHDT, CDR2 YYEEEE. This CDR3 contains 14 residues. The CDR3 coding sequence is TGTGCCAGCAGCGGAGACACGGCATACACTGAAGCTTTCTTT. It is translated as CASSGDTAYTEAFF.

This clone was found a few times. V and J are TRBV12-5 and TRBJ1-5; D not resolved. This CDR3 contains 13 residues. Germline V CDR1 and CDR2: LGHNT, FRNRAP. V was cut by 5 bases and J by 4 bases, with 9 bases left in between. CDR3 in amino acids: CASGLGPNQPQHF. CDR3 DNA sequence: TGTGCTAGTGGTCTCGGGCCGAATCAGCCCCAGCATTTT.

This clone was recorded only once. The J gene is TRBJ2-6, the V gene TRBV10-3; D call uncertain. The V and J ends lost 7 bases and 0 bases respectively, with 7 bases between them. The CDR3 runs to 14 residues. The germline V gene has CDR1 ENHRY and CDR2 SYGVKD. In DNA, the CDR3 is TGTGCCATCACCCAAAGCTCTGGGGCCAACGTCCTGACTTTC. This codes for CAITQSSGANVLTF.

The rearrangement joins TRBV9 to TRBJ2-3; 8 bases align to TRBD2. Looked up from germline, CDR1 is SGDLS and CDR2 is YYNGEE. V shed 5 bases, J shed 5 bases, and the junction held 13 bases outside the gene matches. This CDR3 region has 16 residues. The CDR3 sequence: CASSRARTSPLDTQYF. The CDR3 DNA reads TGTGCCAGCAGTAGAGCAAGGACTAGCCCATTAGATACGCAGTATTTT.

The rearrangement joins TRBV28 to TRBJ2-3, with 8 bases aligning to TRBD2. In germline, CDR1 is MDHEN, CDR2 SYDVKM. With 6 bases clipped from V and 2 bases from J, the junction kept 4 bases outside the gene matches. CDR3 length: 14 residues. The CDR3 DNA sequence: TGTGCCAGCAGGAGCGGGAGAGTCACAGATACGCAGTATTTT. This encodes CASRSGRVTDTQYF.

The gene calls are TRBV11-3 and TRBJ2-3; the match to TRBD2 covers 8 bases. Germline-derived CDR1 and CDR2 are SGHNT and YENEEA. The J segment lost 1 base and the V segment lost 0 bases, leaving 3 bases of the junction unmatched. The CDR3 is 16 amino acids. CDR3 sequence reads: CASSLDAGGGTDTQYF. The CDR3 region has the DNA TGTGCCAGCAGCTTAGACGCGGGGGGCGGCACAGATACGCAGTATTTT.

This clone showed up just a few times. This sequence joins TRBV28 and TRBJ1-5; weak D call: TRBD1 (5 bases). The CDR3 has 12 residues. Germline lookup yields CDR1 MDHEN and CDR2 SYDVKM. V was trimmed by 5 bases and J by 4 bases, leaving 6 bases between them. The CDR3 here is CASSRGNQPQHF. As DNA, the CDR3 is TGTGCCAGCAGTAGGGGAAATCAGCCCCAGCATTTT.

This chain links TRBV5-1 with TRBJ2-7; 10 positions match TRBD2. The CDR3 loop spans 14 amino acids. The trim removed 4 bases at V and 2 bases at J, leaving 3 bases unmatched. Germline-derived CDR1 and CDR2 are SGHRS and YFSETQ. CDR3 in amino acids: CASSPSGGPYEQYF. CDR3 bases: TGCGCCAGCAGCCCTAGCGGGGGTCCCTACGAGCAGTACTTC.

The genes are TRBV6-1 and TRBJ2-7; D is ambiguous. Trimming took 5 bases from V and 5 from J, leaving 10 bases between them. Germline assignment: CDR1 MNHNS and CDR2 SASEGT. This CDR3 has 12 residues. The CDR3 here is CASSPTLNEQYF. Here the CDR3 DNA reads TGTGCCAGCAGTCCGACCCTCAACGAGCAGTACTTC.

This clone was counted once. The chain recombines TRBV27 with TRBJ1-4; D unclear. The CDR3 has 13 amino acids. V was pared by 6 bases and J by 8 bases, with 13 bases between. The germline CDR1 and CDR2 sequences are MNHEY and SMNVEV (reference sequence). The CDR3 coding sequence is TGTGCCAGCAGACCGAGGAATGGCGAAAAACTGTTTTTT. Amino acid sequence: CASRPRNGEKLFF.

V is TRBV5-6 and J is TRBJ2-5, with a possible D match to TRBD2 (6 bases). V lost 0 bases and J lost 7, with 13 bases in between. This CDR3 region has 14 residues. Germline loops: CDR1 SGHDT, CDR2 YYEEEE. CDR3 sequence: CASSLGGLPGTQYF. CDR3 DNA sequence: TGTGCCAGCAGCTTGGGGGGACTGCCGGGGACCCAGTACTTC.

This clone was seen just once. The DNA of the CDR3 is TGTGCCAGCAGTTTACGGTTTCGCACCGACTATGGCTACACCTTC. Protein sequence: CASSLRFRTDYGYTF. The chain links TRBV28 to TRBJ1-2, with D hard to call. V lost 2 bases and J lost 3, with 13 bases in between. This CDR3 region has 15 residues. CDR1 and CDR2 (germline): MDHEN, SYDVKM.

This chain uses TRBV5-1 with TRBJ2-1; possible D gene TRBD2, 5 bases. CDR1 and CDR2 (germline): SGHRS, YFSETQ. The CDR3 runs 13 residues. V gave up 4 bases and J gave up 10 bases, with 15 bases separating them. CDR3 coding DNA: TGCGCCAGCAGCGCCGGGGATTATCGGGAGCAGTTCTTC. This translates into CASSAGDYREQFF.

The chain joins TRBV5-1 to TRBJ1-1, with no clear D. Germline V lookup: CDR1 SGHRS, CDR2 YFSETQ. V lost 3 bases to trimming and J lost 3 bases, with 9 bases between them. The CDR3 has 13 residues. CDR3 in DNA: TGCGCCAGCAGCTCCCTCTCCGACACTGAAGCTTTCTTT. Its translation: CASSSLSDTEAFF.

This rearrangement joins TRBV9 to TRBJ2-7; unclear D gene. Germline-derived CDR1 and CDR2 are SGDLS and YYNGEE. CDR3 size: 13 residues. V lost 4 bases and J lost 3, with 11 bases in between. The CDR3: CASSLIDDYEQYF. The CDR3 region has the DNA TGTGCCAGCAGCTTAATCGATGACTACGAGCAGTACTTC.

The chain uses TRBV15 and TRBJ1-2; 7 nucleotides align to TRBD1. The CDR3 runs 15 residues. J lost 4 bases, V lost 4 bases, and 9 bases had no gene match. Germline lookup yields CDR1 LNHNV and CDR2 YYDKDF (reference sequence). The CDR3 sequence is CATSTGKTGTYGYTF. The CDR3 DNA follows: TGTGCCACCAGCACCGGAAAGACAGGGACCTATGGCTACACCTTC.

The chain carries TRBV19 and TRBJ2-7; TRBD1 agrees at 7 bases. V lost 8 bases to trimming and J lost 2 bases; unmatched junction nucleotides: 6. This CDR3 is built from 13 residues. CDR1 LNHDA and CDR2 SQIVND come from the germline V gene (reference sequence). CDR3 sequence: CASRDRGAYEQYF. Here the CDR3 DNA reads TGTGCCAGTCGGGACAGAGGAGCCTACGAGCAGTACTTC.

This sequence joins TRBV7-9 and TRBJ1-2, with D unresolved. Germline V gene sequence: CDR1 SEHNR, CDR2 FQNEAQ (reference sequence). V dropped 5 bases and J dropped 1 base, with 8 bases sitting between them. The CDR3 has 13 amino acids. CDR3 bases: TGTGCCAGCAGCCAGATTGTTAACTATGGCTACACCTTC. Translation: CASSQIVNYGYTF.

The chain uses TRBV2 and TRBJ2-5, with 9 bases fitting TRBD2. The CDR3 sequence is 18 residues long. CDR1 SNHLY and CDR2 FYNNEI come from the germline V gene. Germline trimming cut 2 bases from V and 4 bases from J; bases unmatched to any gene: 14. The CDR3 nucleotides are TGTGCCAGCAGTGAATCCGTACCTAGCGGGGCCCAAATAGAGACCCAGTACTTC. Encoded protein: CASSESVPSGAQIETQYF. The variable domain in full, completed from reference TRBV2 and TRBJ2-5, reads EPEVTQTPSHQVTQMGQEVILRCVPISNHLYFYWYRQILGQKVEFLVSFYNNEISEKSEIFDDQFSVERPDGSNFTLKIRSTKLEDSAMYFCASSESVPSGAQIETQYFGPGTRLLVL.

The chain links TRBV5-6 to TRBJ2-3; 9 bases fit TRBD1. V lost 4 bases to trimming and J lost 4 bases; unmatched junction nucleotides: 4. Germline loops: CDR1 SGHDT, CDR2 YYEEEE. The CDR3 is 14 amino acids. The CDR3 region is CASSGTGISDTQYF. The CDR3 nucleotides read TGTGCCAGCAGCGGGACAGGGATTTCAGATACGCAGTATTTT.

This clone has only a few counts. J is TRBJ2-1 and V is TRBV23-1; 8 positions agree with TRBD1. TRBV23-1 is classed as an ORF, of uncertain function. Losses at the gene ends were 1 base for V and 5 bases for J; bases not matched to a gene: 7. CDR3 size: 16 residues. The CDR3 nucleotides are TGCGCCAGCAGTCAATTGGGTCAGGGGGCAAACAATGAGCAGTTCTTC. It yields the protein CASSQLGQGANNEQFF.

This rearrangement joins TRBV7-9 to TRBJ2-5; TRBD2 agrees at 8 bases. The DNA end is a closer match to TRBJ2-7, so the J assignment may be wrong. CDR3 length: 16 residues. Germline V gene lookup returns CDR1 SEHNR and CDR2 FQNEAQ (reference sequence). CDR3 DNA: TGTGCCAGCAGCTCGCCGGGGGCGGGGGGAACCTACGAGCAGTACTTC. It specifies CASSSPGAGGTYEQYF.

This clone was observed a few times. J is TRBJ2-3 and V is TRBV19; 10 positions match TRBD2. After removal of 3 bases from V and 1 base from J, the junction contained 1 base not matched to a gene. The CDR3 covers 15 residues. The germline gives CDR1 LNHDA, CDR2 SQIVND (reference sequence). Here the CDR3 reads CASSMGTSGTDTQYF. CDR3 coding DNA: TGTGCCAGTAGTATGGGGACTAGCGGCACAGATACGCAGTATTTT.

This chain links TRBV5-1 with TRBJ1-1, with 7 bases that match TRBD1. Germline lookup yields CDR1 SGHRS and CDR2 YFSETQ. This CDR3 has 13 residues. V lost 1 base, J lost 4 bases, and 1 base stayed unmatched. Here the CDR3 DNA reads TGCGCCAGCAGCTTGTACAGGGGCACTGAAGCTTTCTTT. Protein: CASSLYRGTEAFF. Together with reference TRBV5-1 and TRBJ1-1, the CDR3 gives the full variable domain: KAGVTQTPRYLIKTRGQQVTLSCSPISGHRSVSWYQQTPGQGLQFLFEYFSETQRNKGNFPGRFSGRQFSNSRSEMNVSTLELGDSALYLCASSLYRGTEAFFGQGTRLTVV.

V is TRBV7-8 and J is TRBJ1-5; no clear D. Germline CDR1 SGHVS, CDR2 FQNEAQ. Deletions cut 1 base from V and 5 bases from J, with 6 bases between. This CDR3 has 13 residues. The CDR3 spells CASSLGEDQPQHF. In nucleotides, the CDR3 is TGTGCCAGCAGCTTAGGGGAGGATCAGCCCCAGCATTTT.

The genes are TRBV5-6 and TRBJ2-5; TRBD1 matches 8 bases. V lost 4 bases, J lost 4 bases, and 12 bases stayed unmatched. Per germline, CDR1 SGHDT and CDR2 YYEEEE. The length of the CDR3 is 16 residues. The CDR3 here is CASSRAGQVIRETQYF. In DNA, the CDR3 is TGTGCCAGCAGCCGCGCGGGACAGGTTATCAGAGAGACCCAGTACTTC.

This clone was observed once. The chain joins TRBV6-1 to TRBJ2-5, with a tentative D call TRBD1 (6 bases). The DNA matches TRBJ2-7 better at its end, which makes the J call doubtful. This CDR3 is built from 15 residues. The germline gives CDR1 MNHNS, CDR2 SASEGT. The CDR3 loop reads CASSDNRVSSYEQYF. The CDR3 DNA sequence: TGTGCCAGCAGTGACAACAGGGTTAGCTCCTACGAGCAGTACTTC.

This clone turned up a few times. The rearrangement joins TRBV21-1 to TRBJ2-3; the DNA was not used to check the table's D call, TRBD1. TRBV21-1 is reported as a pseudogene. The length of the CDR3 is 18 residues. The CDR3 region has the DNA TGTGCCAGCAGCCGTACAGGGGGCGGCCCCCAGAAAACAGATACGCAGTATTTT. It is translated as CASSRTGGGPQKTDTQYF.

The chain has TRBV5-1 and TRBJ1-1; D is unclear. The CDR3 sequence is 14 residues long. Per germline, CDR1 SGHRS and CDR2 YFSETQ. Trimming left V 0 bases short and J 0 bases short, with 6 bases between. This CDR3 reads CASSLDRLNTEAFF. CDR3 nucleotides: TGCGCCAGCAGCTTGGACAGACTGAACACTGAAGCTTTCTTT. The entire variable domain, with the rest obtained from reference TRBV5-1 and TRBJ1-1, is as follows: KAGVTQTPRYLIKTRGQQVTLSCSPISGHRSVSWYQQTPGQGLQFLFEYFSETQRNKGNFPGRFSGRQFSNSRSEMNVSTLELGDSALYLCASSLDRLNTEAFFGQGTRLTVV.